Each of the 4 T cell receptor beta chains below was sequenced from the same sample in a study of blood T cell repertoires in COVID-19. The assay was immunoSEQ multiplex PCR, and TCRdb's table has in-frame clones only and misses some. This sample has some 250,000 clones; 70% to 85% occur once, and the top ten carry around 9.6%. What was sequenced was peripheral blood. These receptors were collected from a woman older than 75 with acute or convalescent COVID-19.

The chain recombines TRBV19 with TRBJ1-3; D is unresolved. In germline, CDR1 is LNHDA, CDR2 SQIVND (reference sequence). Between the trimmed V and J ends, which lost 10 bases and 0 bases, there was a span of 10 bases. CDR3 length: 13 amino acids. CDR3 nucleotide sequence: TGTGCCACAACCTACAGCTCTGGAAACACCATATATTTT. The encoded protein is CATTYSSGNTIYF.

This rearrangement joins TRBV6-6 to TRBJ1-5; D possibly corresponds to TRBD1 (5 bases). This CDR3 is built from 14 residues. V was trimmed by 0 bases and J by 5 bases, leaving 8 bases between them. Germline V gene lookup returns CDR1 MNHNY and CDR2 SVGAGI (reference sequence). DNA of the CDR3: TGTGCCAGCAGTTACTCAGGGGCCTATCAGCCCCAGCATTTT. This translates into CASSYSGAYQPQHF.

This chain links TRBV7-2 with TRBJ2-2; D may be TRBD2 (6 bases). The CDR3 totals 15 residues. The germline V gene has CDR1 SGHTA and CDR2 FQGNSA. V was cut by 4 bases and J by 0 bases, with 9 bases left in between. The CDR3 reads CASSWRGSNTGELFF. The CDR3 DNA follows: TGTGCCAGCAGCTGGAGGGGATCGAACACCGGGGAGCTGTTTTTT.

This clone has just a few counts. The chain links TRBV2 to TRBJ2-7; TRBD1 matches at 10 bases. Per germline, CDR1 SNHLY and CDR2 FYNNEI. The CDR3 runs to 13 residues. Trimming at V came to 8 bases and at J to 6 bases, leaving 7 bases not matched to a gene. CDR3 nucleotide sequence: TGTGCCAGCCAGAGACAGGGGGCGACCGAGCAGTACTTC. As protein: CASQRQGATEQYF.